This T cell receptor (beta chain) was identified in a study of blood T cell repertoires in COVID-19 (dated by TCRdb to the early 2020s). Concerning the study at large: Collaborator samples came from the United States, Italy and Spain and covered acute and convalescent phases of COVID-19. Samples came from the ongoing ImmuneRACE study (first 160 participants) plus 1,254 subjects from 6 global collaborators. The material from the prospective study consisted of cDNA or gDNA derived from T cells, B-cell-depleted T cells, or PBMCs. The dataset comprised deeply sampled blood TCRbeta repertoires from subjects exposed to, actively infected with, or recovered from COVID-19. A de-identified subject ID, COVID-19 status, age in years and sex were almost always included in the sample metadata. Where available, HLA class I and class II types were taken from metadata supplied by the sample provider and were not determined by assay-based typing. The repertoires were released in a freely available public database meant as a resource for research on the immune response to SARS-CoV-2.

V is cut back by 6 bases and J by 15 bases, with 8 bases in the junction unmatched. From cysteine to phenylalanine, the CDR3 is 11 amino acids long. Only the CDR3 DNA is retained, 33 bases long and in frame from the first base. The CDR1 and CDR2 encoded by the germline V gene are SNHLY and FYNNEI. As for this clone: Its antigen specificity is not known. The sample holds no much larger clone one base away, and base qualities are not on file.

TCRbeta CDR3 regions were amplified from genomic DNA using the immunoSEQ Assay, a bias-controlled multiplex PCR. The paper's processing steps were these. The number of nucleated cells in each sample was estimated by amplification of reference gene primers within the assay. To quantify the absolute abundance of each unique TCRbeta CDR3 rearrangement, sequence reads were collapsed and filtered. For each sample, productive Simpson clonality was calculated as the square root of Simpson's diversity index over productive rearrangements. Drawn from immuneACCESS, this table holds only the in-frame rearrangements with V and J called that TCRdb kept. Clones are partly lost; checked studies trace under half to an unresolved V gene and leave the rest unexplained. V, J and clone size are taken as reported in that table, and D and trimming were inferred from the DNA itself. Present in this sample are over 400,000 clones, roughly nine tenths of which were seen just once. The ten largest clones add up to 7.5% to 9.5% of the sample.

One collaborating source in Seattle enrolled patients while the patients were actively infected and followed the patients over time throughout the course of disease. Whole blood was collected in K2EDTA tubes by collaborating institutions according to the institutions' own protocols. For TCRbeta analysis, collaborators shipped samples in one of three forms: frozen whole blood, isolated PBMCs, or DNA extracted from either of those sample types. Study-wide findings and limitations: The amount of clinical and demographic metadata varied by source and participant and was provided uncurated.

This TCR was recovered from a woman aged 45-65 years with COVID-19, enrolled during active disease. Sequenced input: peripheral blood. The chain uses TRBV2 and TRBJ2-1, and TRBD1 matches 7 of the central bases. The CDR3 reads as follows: CASRLGTVLFF. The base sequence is TGTGCCAGCAGGCTGGGGACAGTACTGTTCTTC. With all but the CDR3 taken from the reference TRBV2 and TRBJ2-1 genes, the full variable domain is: EPEVTQTPSHQVTQMGQEVILRCVPISNHLYFYWYRQILGQKVEFLVSFYNNEISEKSEIFDDQFSVERPDGSNFTLKIRSTKLEDSAMYFCASRLGTVLFFGPGTRLTVL.